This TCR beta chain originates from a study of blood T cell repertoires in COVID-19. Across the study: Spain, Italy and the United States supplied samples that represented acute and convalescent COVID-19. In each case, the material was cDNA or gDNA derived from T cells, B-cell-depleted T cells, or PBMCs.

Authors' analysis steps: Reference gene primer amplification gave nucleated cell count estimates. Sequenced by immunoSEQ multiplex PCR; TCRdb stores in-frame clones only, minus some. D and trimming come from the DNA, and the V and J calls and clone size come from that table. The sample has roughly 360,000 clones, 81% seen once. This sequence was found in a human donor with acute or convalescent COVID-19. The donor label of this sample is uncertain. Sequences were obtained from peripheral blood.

The CDR3 DNA follows: TGCGCCAGCAGCTTGGGACAGGGGGTCCCCCAGAGGGGCAATCAGCCCCAGCATTTT. It is translated as CASSLGQGVPQRGNQPQHF. The chain recombines TRBV5-1 with TRBJ1-5; 9 nucleotides agree with TRBD1. Germline CDR1 is SGHRS and CDR2 is YFSETQ. The CDR3 extends over 19 amino acids. The ends lost 0 bases at V and 2 bases at J; junction bases unmatched: 12.